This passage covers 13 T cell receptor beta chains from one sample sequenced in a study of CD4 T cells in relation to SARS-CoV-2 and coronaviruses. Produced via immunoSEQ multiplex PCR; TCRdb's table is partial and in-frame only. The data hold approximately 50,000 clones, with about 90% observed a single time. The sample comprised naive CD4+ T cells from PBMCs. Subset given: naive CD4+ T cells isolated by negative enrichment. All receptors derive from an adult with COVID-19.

In DNA form, the CDR3 reads TGCAGTGCTAGTAGGCTAGCGGGATCAGATACGCAGTATTTT. This translates into CSASRLAGSDTQYF. The rearrangement joins TRBV20-1 to TRBJ2-3, with 9 bases that match TRBD2. Unmatched junction bases numbered 5, after V lost 3 bases and J lost 4 bases. The CDR3 spans 14 residues. The germline V gene has CDR1 DFQATT and CDR2 SNEGSKA (reference sequence).

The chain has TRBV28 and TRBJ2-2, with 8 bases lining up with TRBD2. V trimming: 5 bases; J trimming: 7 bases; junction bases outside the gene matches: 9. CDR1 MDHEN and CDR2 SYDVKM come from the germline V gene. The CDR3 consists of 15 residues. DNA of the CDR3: TGTGCCAGCAGTACAACCGGGACTAGGGGCGGGGAGCTGTTTTTT. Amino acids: CASSTTGTRGGELFF.

CDR3 sequence: CASSPRGSPGGTEAFF. The CDR3 bases are TGTGCCAGCTCACCACGGGGCTCCCCAGGGGGGACTGAAGCTTTCTTT. V and J are TRBV18 and TRBJ1-1; 7 bases agree with TRBD1. CDR1 is KGHSH, CDR2 LQKENI, per germline. There are 16 residues in the CDR3. V gave up 1 base and J gave up 5 bases; unmatched junction bases: 10.

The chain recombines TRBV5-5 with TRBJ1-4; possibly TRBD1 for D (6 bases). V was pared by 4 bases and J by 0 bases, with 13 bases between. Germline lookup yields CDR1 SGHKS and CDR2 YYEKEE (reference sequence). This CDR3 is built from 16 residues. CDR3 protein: CASSGLQGTTNEKLFF. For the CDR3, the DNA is TGTGCCAGCAGCGGGCTACAGGGCACAACTAATGAAAAACTGTTTTTT.

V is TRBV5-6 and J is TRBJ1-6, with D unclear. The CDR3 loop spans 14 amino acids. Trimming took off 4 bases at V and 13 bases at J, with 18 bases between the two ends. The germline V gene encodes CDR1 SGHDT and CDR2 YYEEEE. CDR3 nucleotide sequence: TGTGCCAGCAGCCTTAATGCTCCCTTGTATCCCCTCCACTTT. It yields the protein CASSLNAPLYPLHF.

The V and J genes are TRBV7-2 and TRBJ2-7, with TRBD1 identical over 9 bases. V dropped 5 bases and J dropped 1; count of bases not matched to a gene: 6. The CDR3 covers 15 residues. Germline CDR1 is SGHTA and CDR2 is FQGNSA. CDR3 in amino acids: CASSAPGQGSYEQYF. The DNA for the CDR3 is TGTGCCAGCAGCGCGCCGGGACAGGGATCCTACGAGCAGTACTTC.

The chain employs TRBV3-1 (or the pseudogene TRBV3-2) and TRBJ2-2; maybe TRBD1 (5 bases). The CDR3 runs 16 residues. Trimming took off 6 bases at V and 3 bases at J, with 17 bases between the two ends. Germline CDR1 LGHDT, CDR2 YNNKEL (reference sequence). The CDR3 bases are TGTGCCAGCAGAATAGGACACAACTTGGACACCGGGGAGCTGTTTTTT. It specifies CASRIGHNLDTGELFF.

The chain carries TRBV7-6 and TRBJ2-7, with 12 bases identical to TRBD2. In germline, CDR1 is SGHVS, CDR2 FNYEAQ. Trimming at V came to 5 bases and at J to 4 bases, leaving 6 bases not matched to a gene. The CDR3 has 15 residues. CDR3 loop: CASSPGLAGIYEQYF. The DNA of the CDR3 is TGTGCCAGCAGCCCAGGACTAGCGGGAATTTACGAGCAGTACTTC. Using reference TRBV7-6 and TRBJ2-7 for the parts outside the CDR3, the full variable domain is GAGVSQSPRYKVTKRGQDVALRCDPISGHVSLYWYRQALGQGPEFLTYFNYEAQQDKSGLPNDRFSAERPEGSISTLTIQRTEQRDSAMYRCASSPGLAGIYEQYFGPGTRLTVT.

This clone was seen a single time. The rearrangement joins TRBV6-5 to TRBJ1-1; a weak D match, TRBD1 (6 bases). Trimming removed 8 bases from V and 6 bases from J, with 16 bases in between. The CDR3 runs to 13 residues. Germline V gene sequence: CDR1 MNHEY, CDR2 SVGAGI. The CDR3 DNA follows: TGTGCCAGCTCCCTTACAGGGTCTTCTGAAGCTTTCTTT. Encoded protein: CASSLTGSSEAFF.

The CDR3 spells CASSDRLAGDYEQYF. In nucleotides, the CDR3 is TGCGCCAGCAGCGACCGACTAGCGGGAGACTACGAGCAGTACTTC. V usage is TRBV4-1 and J usage is TRBJ2-7; 12 nucleotides match TRBD2. Germline CDR1 reads MGHRA; CDR2 reads YSYEKL. Trimming took 5 bases from V and 3 from J; bases not matched to a gene: 5. The CDR3 extends over 15 amino acids.

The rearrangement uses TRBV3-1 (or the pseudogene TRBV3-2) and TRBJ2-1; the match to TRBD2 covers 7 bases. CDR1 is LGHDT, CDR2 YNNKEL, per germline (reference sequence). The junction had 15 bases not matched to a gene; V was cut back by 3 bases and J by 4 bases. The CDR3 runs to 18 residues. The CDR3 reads CASSQGPPGGGPYNEQFF. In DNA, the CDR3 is TGTGCCAGCAGCCAGGGGCCGCCGGGGGGAGGGCCTTACAATGAGCAGTTCTTC.

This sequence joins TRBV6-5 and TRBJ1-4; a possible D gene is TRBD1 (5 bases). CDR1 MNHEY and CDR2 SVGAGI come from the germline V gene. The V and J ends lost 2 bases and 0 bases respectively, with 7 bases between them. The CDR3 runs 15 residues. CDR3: CASSYRGATNEKLFF. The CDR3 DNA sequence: TGTGCCAGCAGTTACCGGGGGGCAACTAATGAAAAACTGTTTTTT.

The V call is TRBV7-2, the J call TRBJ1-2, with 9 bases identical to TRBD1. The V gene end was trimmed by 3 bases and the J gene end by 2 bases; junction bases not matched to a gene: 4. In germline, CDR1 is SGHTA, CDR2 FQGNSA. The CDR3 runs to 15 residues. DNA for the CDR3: TGTGCCAGCAGCTTTGGGGACAGGGTAAACTATGGCTACACCTTC. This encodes CASSFGDRVNYGYTF.